These T cell receptor beta chains were read from a single sample in a study of T cell repertoires in cytomegalovirus infection. TCRdb reprocessed the reads with MiXCR, giving one entry per CDR3 protein. Here the sample spans about 600,000 distinct CDR3 sequences, 24% being singletons. The sample was CD8+ T cells from PBMCs. These receptors were obtained from a human donor in good health (CMV status not recorded). Some clones in this sample may be carry-over from other donors' samples. The CDR3 runs from the conserved cysteine through the conserved F or W. A D gene is named only where the DNA matches it firmly. The size of a clone is reported for some rows only, either as once, few or many, or as a class for expanded clones.

.,.,TRBJ2-2,TRBV7-6,TGTGCCAGCATCATAGACCACACCGGGGAGCTGTTTTTT,CASIIDHTGELFF
.,.,TRBJ2-2,TRBV7-2,TGTGCCAGCAGCTTAAGGTCGGGGAGCCATAACACCGGGGAGCTGTTTTTT,CASSLRSGSHNTGELFF
few,TRBD1,TRBJ2-1,TRBV29-1,TGCAGCGTTCCAAGACCCCAGGGGGCGCGTAATGAGCAGTTCTTC,CSVPRPQGARNEQFF
few,.,TRBJ2-1,TRBV7-9,TGTGCCAGCAACACGCAGCAGGGATCCTACAATGAGCAGTTCTTC,CASNTQQGSYNEQFF
.,.,TRBJ2-5,TRBV7-9,TGTGCCAGCAGCTTAGCGCAGGCCAAAGAGACCCAGTACTTC,CASSLAQAKETQYF
few,.,TRBJ2-2,TRBV18,TGTGCCAGCTCACCACCCCGCGGTGGCAGGGGCTACACCGGGGAGCTGTTTTTT,CASSPPRGGRGYTGELFF
.,TRBD2,TRBJ2-1,TRBV4-3,TGCGCCAGCAGCTGGTGGCGGGGGTCCTACAATGAGCAGTTCTTC,CASSWWRGSYNEQFF
.,.,TRBJ2-2,TRBV29-1,TGCAGCGTTGAAGCTTTCAATACCGGGGAGCTGTTTTTT,CSVEAFNTGELFF
.,TRBD1,TRBJ1-4,TRBV29-1,TGCAGCGTTAAGGGGGCGAGTGGTGAAAAACTGTTTTTT,CSVKGASGEKLFF
.,.,TRBJ1-2,TRBV4-1,TGTGCCAGCAGCCCTGAGTCGGGACCCTCCTTCGAGGGCTACACCTTC,CASSPESGPSFEGYTF
.,.,TRBJ1-1,TRBV20-1,TGCAGTGCTAGAGATATAAAACAGTCGGGGGGGACTGAAGCTTTCTTT,CSARDIKQSGGTEAFF
.,.,TRBJ1-5,TRBV5-6,TGTGCCAGCAGCTCCCAGGGAAATCAGCCCCAGCATTTT,CASSSQGNQPQHF
few,.,TRBJ1-2,TRBV6-5,TGTGCCAGCACCCCGGGGGGGCGGGATGGCTACACCTTC,CASTPGGRDGYTF
.,.,TRBJ2-7,TRBV10-3,TGTGCCATCAGTCCCGGGACGATTTGGACCTTGAACTTC,CAISPGTIWTLNF
few,TRBD1,TRBJ2-2,TRBV2,TGTGCCAGCAGTGCTTACAGGGGCGCGCTTCCCGGGGAGCTGTTTTTT,CASSAYRGALPGELFF
few,TRBD1,TRBJ2-2,TRBV7-4,TGTGTCAGCAGCCCACCGGGACAGGGGGCCGCCGGGGAGCTGTTTTTT,CVSSPPGQGAAGELFF
.,.,TRBJ2-7,TRBV2,TGTGCCAGCAGTGCCAGGGTGGCCCCCTACGAGCAGTACTTC,CASSARVAPYEQYF
.,.,TRBJ1-2,TRBV9,TGTGCCAGCGGGGAGGGTGATGGCTACACCTTC,CASGEGDGYTF
many,.,TRBJ2-5,TRBV7-9,TGTGCCAGCAGAATTGGGGCAGGACTCCAAGAGACCCAGTACTTC,CASRIGAGLQETQYF
many,TRBD1,TRBJ1-5,TRBV28,TGTGCCAGCAGTTTATACAGGGGCAGCAATCAGCCCCAGCATTTT,CASSLYRGSNQPQHF
.,.,TRBJ2-5,TRBV7-9,TGTGCCAGCACCGATTTCGGACTTGGACATGAGACCCAGTACTTC,CASTDFGLGHETQYF
.,TRBD1,TRBJ1-1,TRBV7-4,TGTGCCACTCCGACAGGGGTTACTGAAGCTTTCTTT,CATPTGVTEAFF
few,.,TRBJ1-2,TRBV25-1,TGTGCCAGCCAAGCCGGGGGACCTGGCTACACCTTC,CASQAGGPGYTF
.,.,TRBJ1-5,TRBV6-5,TGTGCCAGCAGTCAGATTGGCAATCAGCCCCAGCATTTT,CASSQIGNQPQHF
few,.,TRBJ2-1,TRBV7-9,TGTGCCAGCAGCTCTCCCCAGGGGCCAAAGGTAGATGAGCAGTTCTTC,CASSSPQGPKVDEQFF
many,.,TRBJ1-2,TRBV7-9,TGTGCCAGCAGCTTAGGCGCAGGCCATGGCTACACCTTC,CASSLGAGHGYTF
few,.,TRBJ2-2,TRBV28,TGTGCCAGCAGTTTCTTTCAGAACACCGGGGAGCTGTTTTTT,CASSFFQNTGELFF
few,.,TRBJ2-7,TRBV12-3/TRBV12-4,TGTGCCAGCAGTTTTATTTCCTACGAGCAGTACTTC,CASSFISYEQYF
many,.,TRBJ2-1,TRBV7-9,TGTGCCAGCAGCCCTAGTGCAGGGGCGGGTCCGGGCAATGAGCAGTTCTTC,CASSPSAGAGPGNEQFF
few,.,TRBJ2-1,TRBV28,TGTGCCAGCAGTTTAGCGTTTGGTAATGAGCAGTTCTTC,CASSLAFGNEQFF
few,TRBD1,TRBJ1-1,TRBV4-2,TGTGCCAGCAGCCAAGAGAATCCCGGGACAGATGAAGCTTTCTTT,CASSQENPGTDEAFF
.,.,TRBJ1-2,TRBV28,TGTGCCAGCAGTTTGGATCTCCGGGCCCCCGCTAACTATGGCTACACCTTC,CASSLDLRAPANYGYTF
few,TRBD2,TRBJ2-1,TRBV6-2/TRBV6-3,TGTGCCAGCGTCCTAGCGGGGGGGTACAATGAGCAGTTCTTC,CASVLAGGYNEQFF
.,.,TRBJ2-3,TRBV6-5,TGTGCCAGCGCCTCGTACTTAGGGGCAGATACGCAGTATTTT,CASASYLGADTQYF
.,.,TRBJ1-2,TRBV7-9,TGTGCCAGCAGCCCGACTTTCGAGGGCAACTATGGCTACACCTTC,CASSPTFEGNYGYTF
.,.,TRBJ1-3,TRBV4-1,TGCGCCAGCAGCCAAGAATGGGCTGTTTGGGGCTCTGGAAACACCATATATTTT,CASSQEWAVWGSGNTIYF
.,.,TRBJ1-4,TRBV23-1,TGCGCCAGCAGCCCTTTCCGGGACCGGCGGGAAAAACTGTTTTTT,CASSPFRDRREKLFF
few,.,TRBJ2-7,TRBV29-1,TGCAGCGTTGAAGTTTGGGGGGCCGAGCAGTACTTC,CSVEVWGAEQYF
.,.,TRBJ1-1,TRBV4-1,TGCGCCAGCAGCCAAGAGTCAGGGACGCCTGAAGCTTTCTTT,CASSQESGTPEAFF
many,.,TRBJ2-1,TRBV5-6,TGTGCCAGCAGCTTGGGGAGGCCCTACAATGAGCAGTTCTTC,CASSLGRPYNEQFF
.,TRBD2,TRBJ2-7,TRBV6-6,TGTGCCAGCAGAACTAGCGGGGACTACGAGCAGTACTTC,CASRTSGDYEQYF
many,.,TRBJ2-1,TRBV4-1,TGCGCCAGCAGCCCGGACGGGGCTGAGCAGTTCTTC,CASSPDGAEQFF
few,.,TRBJ1-2,TRBV7-9,TGTGCCAGCAGCTTGGGGGAGGACACCCTCTATGGCTACACCTTC,CASSLGEDTLYGYTF
.,.,TRBJ2-6,TRBV9,TGTGCCAGCAGCGTAGTTCGGACTCCTGGGGCCAACGTCCCGACTTTC,CASSVVRTPGANVPTF
.,TRBD2,TRBJ2-3,TRBV20-1,TGCAGTAGCGGGGATAGCGGGCGGAATTATTTT,CSSGDSGRNYF
many,.,TRBJ1-6,TRBV7-2,TGTGCCAGCGCTCTGTCGGGGTGGAATTCACCCCTCCACTTT,CASALSGWNSPLHF
many,.,TRBJ2-2,TRBV7-8,TGTGCCAGCAGGTCTGAAGGGACCGGGGAGCTGTTTTTT,CASRSEGTGELFF
many,TRBD1,TRBJ2-5,TRBV7-9,TGTGCCAGCAGCTTAGTCGGACAGGGTCGGCAAGAGACCCAGTACTTC,CASSLVGQGRQETQYF
many,.,TRBJ2-7,TRBV7-9,TGTGCCAGCAGCTTAGCGCGGGGAGACAGGGCGAACTACGAGCAGTACTTC,CASSLARGDRANYEQYF
few,.,TRBJ1-6,TRBV5-4,TGTGCCAGCAGTCTGAACAGGGAGAAGAAGAATTCACCCCTCCACTTT,CASSLNREKKNSPLHF
.,.,TRBJ1-1,TRBV7-6,TGTGCCAGCAACATGGACACCCAGAACACTGAAGCTTTCTTT,CASNMDTQNTEAFF
.,TRBD1,TRBJ2-7,TRBV20-1,TGCAGTGCGAGAGTCGCCCGGGACAGGGGGGAGTACGAGCAGTACTTC,CSARVARDRGEYEQYF
many,.,TRBJ2-7,TRBV7-6,TGTGCCAGCAGCCCTACAGGGTTCTCCTACGAGCAGTACTTC,CASSPTGFSYEQYF
many,.,TRBJ2-1,TRBV7-9,TGTGCCAGCAGCTTAGGGGGGGCCGAGTGGAATGAGCAGTTCTTC,CASSLGGAEWNEQFF
many,.,TRBJ2-5,TRBV7-6,TGTGCCTCGGGGGCGGGAACGGCCCAGTACTTC,CASGAGTAQYF